The 10 T cell receptor beta chains below all came from one sample that was sequenced in a study of blood T cell repertoires in COVID-19. Libraries were prepared by immunoSEQ multiplex PCR; TCRdb keeps only in-frame clonotypes and omits some of them. The sample contains a few hundred thousand clones, roughly 85% of which appear only once. Sequenced input: PBMCs or T cells enriched from blood (not recorded which). These receptor sequences come from a man aged 25-45 years who had recovered from COVID-19.

The chain joins TRBV10-1 to TRBJ2-5, with 11 bases fitting TRBD2. Germline V lookup: CDR1 WNHNN, CDR2 SYGVQD (reference sequence). V was clipped by 6 bases and J by 5 bases; unmatched bases: 11. The CDR3 consists of 16 residues. In nucleotides, the CDR3 is TGCGCCAGCAGAGATATTAGCGGGGGGGCCTGGGAGACCCAGTACTTC. It codes for CASRDISGGAWETQYF.

The CDR3 nucleotides read TGTGCCAGCAGCGGGACAGGGGAAGAGACCCAGTACTTC. This sequence encodes CASSGTGEETQYF. The rearrangement joins TRBV2 to TRBJ2-5, with TRBD1 identical over 10 bases. This CDR3 is 13 amino acids long. J gave up 3 bases and V 6 bases, and 1 base lay outside the gene matches. The germline V gene has CDR1 SNHLY and CDR2 FYNNEI.

The rearrangement links TRBV11-2 to TRBJ1-2, with TRBD1 identical over 7 bases. The CDR3 consists of 15 residues. J gave up 6 bases and V 0 bases, and 7 bases lay outside the gene matches. Per germline, CDR1 SGHAT and CDR2 FQNNGV. The CDR3 reads CASSLDPTGYNGYTF. The CDR3 DNA reads as TGTGCCAGCAGCTTAGACCCGACAGGGTATAATGGCTACACCTTC.

The V and J genes are TRBV6-4 and TRBJ1-1; D not certain. CDR3 length: 13 amino acids. V lost 3 bases, J lost 1 base, and 6 bases lay in between. Germline V gene data show CDR1 as MRHNA and CDR2 as SNTAGT. The CDR3 loop reads CASSERKNTEAFF. The CDR3 nucleotides read TGTGCCAGCAGTGAGCGGAAGAACACTGAAGCTTTCTTT.

The V gene is TRBV6-1, the J gene TRBJ1-5; 10 positions agree with TRBD1. CDR3 length: 18 amino acids. Germline CDR1 is MNHNS and CDR2 is SASEGT. Trimming cost V 2 bases and J 5 bases; bases outside gene matches: 12. CDR3: CASSELRQGALLYQPQHF. The CDR3 region has the DNA TGTGCCAGCAGTGAACTTAGACAGGGGGCGCTTCTTTATCAGCCCCAGCATTTT.

The chain uses TRBV10-1 and TRBJ1-6; D gene uncertain. V lost 4 bases and J lost 10, with 20 bases in between. Germline loops: CDR1 WNHNN, CDR2 SYGVQD (reference sequence). The CDR3 totals 16 residues. The CDR3 DNA follows: TGCGCCAGCAGTGTAGACGGGGATATGGTCTACTCACCCCTCCACTTT. Its protein is CASSVDGDMVYSPLHF.

The chain carries TRBV5-5 and TRBJ1-5; D gene unclear. The CDR3 is 15 amino acids. V was shortened by 0 bases and J by 6 bases, with 13 bases between the two germline ends. Germline V gene sequence: CDR1 SGHKS, CDR2 YYEKEE (reference sequence). The CDR3 sequence is CASSLVPNLGQPQHF. The CDR3 bases are TGTGCCAGCAGCTTGGTCCCGAATCTCGGTCAGCCCCAGCATTTT.

The chain recombines TRBV2 with TRBJ1-1; D perhaps matches TRBD1 (5 bases). The CDR3 loop spans 15 amino acids. Trimming stripped 4 bases from V and 1 base from J, with 13 bases between. From germline, CDR1 is SNHLY and CDR2 FYNNEI. The CDR3 DNA sequence: TGTGCCAGCAGTGCCCAACAGGTTCGGAACACTGAAGCTTTCTTT. Amino acids: CASSAQQVRNTEAFF.

The V and J genes are TRBV7-2 and TRBJ2-5, with 9 bases that match TRBD1. CDR1 and CDR2 (germline): SGHTA, FQGNSA. V shed 5 bases and J 7 bases; nucleotides not matched to a gene: 14. The CDR3 covers 16 residues. CDR3 residues: CASSPKVGTGYATQYF. The CDR3 nucleotides are TGTGCCAGCAGCCCCAAAGTCGGGACAGGGTACGCGACCCAGTACTTC.

This rearrangement joins TRBV5-1 to TRBJ2-6; 7 bases match TRBD1. This CDR3 has 16 amino acids. V trimming: 5 bases; J trimming: 2 bases; junction bases outside the gene matches: 7. Germline V gene lookup returns CDR1 SGHRS and CDR2 YFSETQ. In DNA, the CDR3 is TGCGCCAGCAGTGACAGGGTCGGAACTGGGGCCAACGTCCTGACTTTC. This encodes CASSDRVGTGANVLTF. The full variable domain, in which reference TRBV5-1 and TRBJ2-6 provide the parts outside the CDR3, is KAGVTQTPRYLIKTRGQQVTLSCSPISGHRSVSWYQQTPGQGLQFLFEYFSETQRNKGNFPGRFSGRQFSNSRSEMNVSTLELGDSALYLCASSDRVGTGANVLTFGAGSRLTVL.